This T cell receptor beta chain was captured in a study of radiotherapy plus CTLA-4 blockade in lung cancer. Profiled with immunoSEQ multiplex PCR; TCRdb holds only in-frame clones, not every one. The data show some 30,000 clones, approximately 80% seen once. This TCR was recovered from a human donor with non-small cell lung cancer that progressed on radiotherapy plus ipilimumab. The material was peripheral blood, obtained from a patient treated with radiotherapy plus ipilimumab.

The CDR3 nucleotides are TGTGCCAGCAGTTCCCGGGTCCTCTTTCCATACGAGCAGTACTTC. Its translation is CASSSRVLFPYEQYF. The rearrangement joins TRBV27 to TRBJ2-7; D ambiguous. The length of the CDR3 is 15 residues. Germline V gene sequence: CDR1 MNHEY, CDR2 SMNVEV (reference sequence). The V end lost 4 bases, the J end lost 4 bases, and 17 bases lay between the germline ends.